This paragraph covers one T cell receptor beta chain sequence. Its target is not known. Healthy bone marrow donors formed the donor group. The CDR3 is made up of 14 amino acids. V trimming: 7 bases; J trimming: 2 bases; junction bases outside the gene matches: 7. Per germline, CDR1 MDHEN and CDR2 SYDVKM. A multiplex PCR was run with 60 Vbeta primers and 13 Jbeta primers. Authors' methods: In a later analysis, of tens of millions of unique beta chains, around 9.9 million appeared in at least two donors. The assay was immunoSEQ multiplex PCR, and TCRdb's table has in-frame clones only and misses some. The DNA was the basis for D and trimming; V, J and clone size are from that table. The data show 80,000 to 100,000 clones, around 77% seen once. This record comes from a study of cytomegalovirus exposure and HLA in healthy donors. Regarding the study as a whole: Researchers reported in a later analysis that a missense DCLRE1C variant was tied to TCR beta V- and J-gene trimming. In vitro data verified a few CMV-associated chains as specific for CMV antigens.

Material for sequencing was PBMCs. The clonotype comes from a man aged 40-55 years in good health and CMV-seronegative. V is TRBV28 and J is TRBJ2-5; 7 bases agree with TRBD2. The CDR3 DNA reads as TGTGCCAGCACCTATAGCGGGTTGCAAGAGACCCAGTACTTC. Its translation is CASTYSGLQETQYF.